This entry features one T cell receptor beta chain sequence. Its antigen remains unidentified. The input lacks base qualities; no much larger clone sits a single base away. In the ViraFEST assay, PBMC were stimulated with viral peptide pools, and TCR sequencing was then used to find antigen-specific CD4+ T cell clonotypes based on their expansion. After around 10 days of culture, CD4+ T cells were isolated with the EasySep CD4+ T cell isolation kit. Each participant got two doses of an mRNA SARS-CoV-2 vaccine, either BNT162b2 or mRNA-1273. None of the healthy vaccine recipients had a prior SARS-CoV-2 infection, which was confirmed by nucleocapsid antibody tests that came back negative both before and after vaccination. Each well held roughly 2 million PBMC cultured in IMDM containing about 5.5% human AB serum, approximately 10 IU/ml IL-2 and gentamicin, along with around 11 ug/ml peptides. Half of the culture medium was replaced with fresh IL-2-containing medium on days 3 and 7. Each peptide stimulation condition was cultured in triplicate wells unless otherwise noted. Using Ficoll-Paque Plus gradient centrifugation, PBMC were separated from whole blood and then either used fresh or cryopreserved at -140C. The overlapping peptide pools covered the spike proteins of SARS-CoV-2 and of the common cold coronaviruses HCoV-NL63, HCoV-OC43 and HCoV-229E. The QIAamp micro DNA kit was used to extract genomic DNA from the cultured CD4+ T cells.

This sample was included in a study of vaccination effects on CD4 cells after COVID-19 (dated by TCRdb to between 2020 and 2023). Background for the entire study: Post-vaccine samples across the study were collected a median of 72 days after the second dose, with a range of 14 to 241. Altogether, some 11 COVID-19 convalescent patients and several SARS-CoV-2-naive healthy vaccine recipients made up the full study. In the study, cultures from other donors were sequenced using the Oncomine TCR Beta short-read assay on an Illumina iSeq 100. SARS-CoV-2 spike-specific CD4+ TCR repertoires from before and after mRNA vaccination were compared in COVID-19 convalescent patients and in infection-naive vaccine recipients. The research as a whole found: Both infection-induced and vaccine-induced clones contracted markedly at late post-vaccination timepoints, which is consistent with waning T cell responses. The study was limited by a small number of convalescent patients and lacked early post-infection timepoints. In healthy vaccine recipients, vaccine-induced clones were almost all SARS-CoV-2 mono-reactive, with only 1 of 255 cross-reactive with common cold coronaviruses.

CDR1 and CDR2 are drawn from the germline V gene (reference sequence): LNHDA, SQIVND. From cysteine to phenylalanine, the CDR3 is 16 amino acids long. Only CDR3 DNA remains: 48 bases, in frame from the first base. V is pared back by 3 bases and J by 3 bases, with 17 bases lying between the germline termini. Libraries were prepared through the immunoSEQ multiplex PCR assay. DNA from the cultured and isolated CD4+ T cells underwent TCR beta CDR3 sequencing. As for the authors' bioinformatics: Non-productive TCR sequences were removed, reads were trimmed to the CDR3 region, and CDR3s of at least 7 amino acids were retained. The MANAFEST web app was used to pick out antigen-specific clonotypes by comparing their expansion in peptide wells with that in reference cultures. To count as positive, a clone had to show expansion at FDR<0.05 compared with the reference and with all other wells, an odds ratio above 5, and a frequency above 0.1% in two replicate wells. Cross-reactive clonotypes were defined as significantly expanded in SARS-CoV-2 spike wells and in at least one common cold coronavirus spike condition. CDR3 similarity was assessed by Levenshtein distance with the stringdist R package, and unrooted trees were built with ape in R 3.6.1. Held by TCRdb, this immuneACCESS table contains in-frame sequences only and omits some clones. Under half of the omission traces to an unresolved V gene where checked; the cause of the rest is unknown. That table supplies the V and J calls and clone size; D and trimming were determined from the DNA. The sample has about 35,000 clones on record, approximately 82% of them singletons. In total, the top ten clones hold less than 1.6% of the sample.

The material sequenced was CD4+ T cells from PBMCs cultured with HCoV-NL63 spike peptides, taken after COVID-19 vaccination. Per the publication, the cell subset or site label means: HCoV-NL63 spike overlapping peptide pool stimulation. Recombination joined TRBV19 with TRBJ1-1; no D gene is confidently identified. This sequence was found in a human donor who received a COVID-19 vaccine. Some clones in this sample may be carry-over from other donors' samples. Here the CDR3 is given as CASSISFGRVDTEAFF. The base sequence is TGTGCCAGTAGTATTTCTTTTGGCAGAGTGGACACTGAAGCTTTCTTT.